The next 21 T cell receptor beta chains were all read from a single sample in a study of T cells in Graves' hyperthyroidism and ophthalmopathy. TCR beta CDR3 regions were amplified from RNA. Initially, a first-round RT-PCR of the TCR CDR3 employed the HTBI primer set. From the multiplex PCR reads, TCRdb called clonotypes with MiXCR, one entry per CDR3 protein. Of roughly 630,000 distinct CDR3 sequences listed, 15% to 19% are singletons. The material sequenced was blood. Receptors originate from a woman under 40 with Graves' hyperthyroidism.

This clonotype was observed at least ten times. The genes are TRBV9 and TRBJ2-3; no reliable D call. The V gene's germline CDR1 is SGDLS and CDR2 YYNGEE. CDR3 length: 15 residues. V was clipped by 4 bases and J by 1 base, with 13 bases between them. CDR3 sequence: CASSPASEGTDTQYF. In DNA, the CDR3 is TGTGCCAGCAGCCCAGCGAGTGAGGGCACAGATACGCAGTATTTT.

This clonotype is a singleton in its sample. This sequence joins TRBV11-1 and TRBJ2-3; TRBD1 agrees at 9 bases. The CDR3 has 14 amino acids. Germline lookup yields CDR1 SGHAT and CDR2 FQDESV (reference sequence). The ends lost 8 bases at V and 4 bases at J; junction bases unmatched: 7. The CDR3 region has the DNA TGTGCCAGCTCCCGGGACAGGGTCGCAGATACGCAGTATTTT. Translated: CASSRDRVADTQYF.

The table lists this clonotype with a few counts. The V gene is TRBV10-3, the J gene TRBJ1-4; 7 positions match TRBD1. CDR3 size: 13 residues. The germline V gene encodes CDR1 ENHRY and CDR2 SYGVKD. V dropped 8 bases and J dropped 8; count of bases not matched to a gene: 8. The CDR3 sequence is CAIREGAEEKLFF. In DNA, the CDR3 is TGTGCCATCCGGGAGGGGGCGGAGGAAAAACTGTTTTTT.

This clonotype was seen a few times. The rearrangement links TRBV28 to TRBJ2-7; perhaps TRBD1 as D (6 bases). The CDR3 is made up of 15 amino acids. Germline CDR1 MDHEN, CDR2 SYDVKM. The ends were cut back, 7 bases at V and 2 bases at J, with 18 bases in the middle. The CDR3 sequence is CASIRPGTPAYEQYF. Here the CDR3 DNA reads TGTGCCAGCATTCGACCCGGGACACCTGCCTACGAGCAGTACTTC.

This clonotype was recorded many times. J is TRBJ2-4 and V is TRBV29-1; possibly TRBD1 or TRBD2 for D (5 bases each). V lost 3 bases to trimming and J lost 4 bases, with 16 bases between them. This CDR3 comprises 15 residues. Per germline, CDR1 SQVTM and CDR2 ANQGSEA. The CDR3 DNA reads TGCAGCGTTGATGGGGACCCCGGGACGAAAAACATTCAGTACTTC. Its translation: CSVDGDPGTKNIQYF.

This clonotype occurred many times. The V and J genes are TRBV28 and TRBJ2-7; D not certain. Germline CDR1 MDHEN, CDR2 SYDVKM. This CDR3 comprises 11 residues. Deletions cut 5 bases from V and 6 bases from J, with 8 bases between. The chain's CDR3 is CASSPRLEQYF. DNA of the CDR3: TGTGCCAGCAGTCCCCGACTCGAGCAGTACTTC.

On this clonotype itself: A much larger clone is a single base away; this may be a read error. The chain employs TRBV7-9 and TRBJ2-2; weak D call: TRBD2 (5 bases). Germline CDR1 reads SEHNR; CDR2 reads FQNEAQ (reference sequence). The CDR3 runs to 14 residues. Trimming took off 4 bases at V and 1 base at J, with 7 bases between the two ends. CDR3 sequence: CASSSSGNTGELFF. The CDR3 DNA sequence: TGTGCCAGCAGCTCAAGCGGGAACACCGGGGAGCTGTTTTTT.

The chain has TRBV30 and TRBJ2-3; the D is unclear. Germline assignment: CDR1 GTSNPN and CDR2 SVGIG (reference sequence). CDR3 length equals 11 residues. Trimming removed 3 bases from V and 10 bases from J, with 11 bases in between. This CDR3 is CAWSALFAQYF. CDR3 sequence (DNA): TGTGCCTGGAGCGCCTTATTTGCGCAGTATTTT.

This clonotype was seen repeatedly, ten times or more. The V call is TRBV24-1, the J call TRBJ2-7; D gene uncertain. The V gene's germline CDR1 is KGHDR and CDR2 SFDVKD. V lost 5 bases and J 4 bases, leaving 5 bases between the germline ends. CDR3 size: 11 residues. CDR3 bases: TGTGCCACCAGTGGGGGTTACGAGCAGTACTTC. Its translation: CATSGGYEQYF.

V usage is TRBV6-2 or TRBV6-3 and J usage is TRBJ2-4, with D hard to call. Germline V lookup: CDR1 MNHEY, CDR2 SVGEGT. V was pared by 7 bases and J by 2 bases, with 12 bases between. There are 14 residues in the CDR3. The CDR3 DNA follows: TGTGCCAGCACCACGGGCGTTCCCAAAAACATTCAGTACTTC. Amino acids: CASTTGVPKNIQYF.

Ten or more counts support this clonotype. This rearrangement joins TRBV6-1 to TRBJ1-5; 12 positions agree with TRBD1. Per the germline V gene, CDR1 is MNHNS and CDR2 is SASEGT. V trimming: 6 bases; J trimming: 8 bases; junction bases outside the gene matches: 17. CDR3 length: 18 residues. The CDR3 nucleotides read TGTGCCAGCAGCTACCACCGGGACAGGGGGCTGATAGGTGAGCCCCAGCATTTT. Translating gives CASSYHRDRGLIGEPQHF.

A note on this clonotype: One end of the junction does not line up with germline, which may come from a read error. This rearrangement joins TRBV11-2 to TRBJ1-5; D is unresolved. CDR1 is SGHAT, CDR2 FQNNGV, per germline. The CDR3 is 15 amino acids. The CDR3 loop is CASSQDLGDNQTQHF. The CDR3 DNA is TGCGCCAGCAGCCAAGATCTAGGAGACAATCAGACCCAGCATTTT.

V is TRBV30 and J is TRBJ1-6; D ambiguous. The CDR3 sequence is 17 residues long. CDR1 GTSNPN and CDR2 SVGIG come from the germline V gene (reference sequence). V was trimmed by 0 bases and J by 0 bases, leaving 12 bases between them. Here the CDR3 reads CAWSVRGFSSYNSPLHF. In DNA, the CDR3 is TGTGCCTGGAGTGTACGAGGTTTTAGCTCCTATAATTCACCCCTCCACTTT.

This clonotype occurred once. The chain uses TRBV20-1 and TRBJ1-3; tentative D call: TRBD1 (6 bases). V shed 6 bases and J shed 0 bases, with 15 bases lying between them. The length of the CDR3 is 15 residues. The germline V gene encodes CDR1 DFQATT and CDR2 SNEGSKA (reference sequence). The DNA for the CDR3 is TGCAGTGCCCCACTGGGGGCCTCCTCTGGAAACACCATATATTTT. Translated, it gives CSAPLGASSGNTIYF.

This clonotype has only a few counts. The chain couples TRBV18 to TRBJ1-2; 9 bases align to TRBD1. This CDR3 comprises 14 residues. Per germline, CDR1 KGHSH and CDR2 LQKENI. The V gene end was trimmed by 3 bases and the J gene end by 2 bases; junction bases not matched to a gene: 1. The CDR3 spells CASSPGTGNYGYTF. CDR3 sequence (DNA): TGTGCCAGCTCACCCGGGACAGGGAACTATGGCTACACCTTC.

In its sample, this clonotype was seen many times. This chain links TRBV20-1 with TRBJ2-1, with 9 bases matching TRBD2. There are 14 residues in the CDR3. Germline CDR1 reads DFQATT; CDR2 reads SNEGSKA (reference sequence). Trimming at V came to 6 bases and at J to 4 bases, leaving 7 bases not matched to a gene. CDR3 nucleotides: TGCAGTGCCGAGGTAGCGGGAGCTTACAATGAGCAGTTCTTC. Translating it yields CSAEVAGAYNEQFF.

V gene TRBV30 combines with J gene TRBJ1-5; D might be TRBD1 (5 bases). This CDR3 spans 14 amino acids. CDR1 and CDR2 (germline): GTSNPN, SVGIG (reference sequence). Trimming left V 3 bases short and J 7 bases short, with 16 bases between. CDR3 in amino acids: CAWRAGEGSQPQHF. The CDR3 DNA reads as TGTGCCTGGAGGGCTGGGGAGGGGTCGCAGCCCCAGCATTTT.

This clonotype was counted ten times or more. The chain uses TRBV10-3 and TRBJ2-2; unclear D gene. CDR3 length: 12 residues. Germline V lookup: CDR1 ENHRY, CDR2 SYGVKD. The V end lost 2 bases, the J end lost 4 bases, and 2 bases lay between the germline ends. The CDR3 DNA reads as TGTGCCATCAGTGAGGGCACCGGGGAGCTGTTTTTT. This sequence encodes CAISEGTGELFF.

The chain uses TRBV6-1 and TRBJ2-2; 9 bases fit TRBD1. The CDR3 is made up of 17 amino acids. The junction had 14 bases not matched to a gene; V was cut back by 5 bases and J by 7 bases. Germline CDR1 reads MNHNS; CDR2 reads SASEGT. The CDR3 loop reads CASSSIPGTGSDGELFF. The CDR3 nucleotides read TGTGCCAGCAGTTCGATCCCCGGGACAGGGAGTGACGGGGAGCTGTTTTTT.

This clonotype was detected many times. V usage is TRBV18 and J usage is TRBJ2-5; a possible D gene is TRBD2 (6 bases). V shed 3 bases and J shed 1 base, with 9 bases lying between them. The CDR3 extends over 14 amino acids. Germline V lookup: CDR1 KGHSH, CDR2 LQKENI. The CDR3 region is CASSPRGVQETQYF. The CDR3 DNA follows: TGTGCCAGCTCACCGCGGGGAGTCCAAGAGACCCAGTACTTC.

This clonotype came up many times. The V gene is TRBV7-9, the J gene TRBJ2-1; 8 bases agree with TRBD1. The CDR3 is made up of 15 amino acids. After removal of 7 bases from V and 3 bases from J, the junction contained 8 bases not matched to a gene. Germline V gene sequence: CDR1 SEHNR, CDR2 FQNEAQ (reference sequence). CDR3: CASTSNRGYYNEQFF. CDR3 sequence (DNA): TGTGCCAGCACCTCGAACAGGGGGTACTACAATGAGCAGTTCTTC.